The 20 T cell receptor beta chains below were found in one sample sequenced in a study of blood T cell repertoires in COVID-19 (dated by TCRdb to the early 2020s). To prepare the library, the immunoSEQ multiplex PCR assay was applied. TCRdb mirrors the immuneACCESS table, restricted to in-frame sequences. Some clones are absent from its copies; in checked studies, under half trace to an unresolved V gene, and the reason for the others is unknown. The sample table records about 60,000 clones; about nine tenths of these occur just once. Under 1.5% of the sample is in the top ten clones. Sequencing was carried out using peripheral blood. Receptor source: a man between 60 and 70 years old with acute or convalescent COVID-19.

The chain couples TRBV28 to TRBJ2-1; TRBD1 agrees at 8 bases. The CDR3 length is 15 residues. CDR1 is MDHEN and CDR2 is SYDVKM in the germline V gene. The V and J ends lost 5 bases and 6 bases, in that order; junction bases with no gene match: 9. The CDR3 DNA follows: TGTGCCAGCAGTAGGACAGGGCTGCGATCCAATGAGCAGTTCTTC. Translation gives CASSRTGLRSNEQFF.

The V call is TRBV7-2, the J call TRBJ2-5, with 9 bases aligning to TRBD1. Germline CDR1 is SGHTA and CDR2 is FQGNSA. The CDR3 has 15 residues. J was trimmed by 5 bases and V by 5 bases; bases with no gene match: 9. The CDR3: CASSPGQGGGETQYF. The CDR3, as DNA: TGTGCCAGCAGCCCGGGACAGGGTGGTGGGGAGACCCAGTACTTC.

The chain is built from TRBV7-3 and TRBJ2-1, with 8 bases fitting TRBD1. V was pared by 5 bases and J by 6 bases, with 9 bases of the junction left unmatched. In germline, CDR1 is SGHTA, CDR2 FQGTGA. This CDR3 comprises 15 residues. The CDR3 DNA follows: TGTGCCAGCAGCGGGGGGACTGGACAGGGCAATGAGCAGTTCTTC. It specifies CASSGGTGQGNEQFF.

The rearrangement joins TRBV27 to TRBJ2-1; 12 nucleotides align to TRBD2. This CDR3 is 16 amino acids long. V gave up 3 bases and J gave up 10 bases; unmatched junction bases: 10. Germline V gives CDR1 MNHEY, CDR2 SMNVEV (reference sequence). CDR3 residues: CASSLLAGGPQGEQFF. Written as DNA, the CDR3 is TGTGCCAGCAGTTTGCTAGCGGGAGGGCCTCAGGGGGAGCAGTTCTTC.

This rearrangement joins TRBV11-2 to TRBJ2-3; D may be TRBD1 (6 bases). Germline lookup yields CDR1 SGHAT and CDR2 FQNNGV. V was shortened by 1 base and J by 2 bases, with 13 bases between the two germline ends. The CDR3 length is 16 residues. CDR3 sequence reads: CASSLGMGAFTDTQYF. The DNA of the CDR3 is TGTGCCAGCAGCTTAGGAATGGGGGCGTTCACAGATACGCAGTATTTT.

This rearrangement joins TRBV6-1 to TRBJ2-1; 7 positions match TRBD1. Trimming removed 3 bases from V and 0 bases from J; junction bases left unmatched: 8. In germline, CDR1 is MNHNS, CDR2 SASEGT. The CDR3 is made up of 17 amino acids. This CDR3 reads CASSESTGQSSYNEQFF. The CDR3 DNA sequence: TGTGCCAGCAGTGAGTCGACAGGGCAGAGCTCCTACAATGAGCAGTTCTTC.

This chain uses TRBV3-1 (or the pseudogene TRBV3-2) with TRBJ1-5; no clear D. Trimming cost V 0 bases and J 6 bases, with 6 bases left between them. Germline assignment: CDR1 LGHDT and CDR2 YNNKEL (reference sequence). The CDR3 sequence is 13 residues long. CDR3 nucleotides: TGTGCCAGCAGCCAAGATCCGGGTCAGCCCCAGCATTTT. This encodes CASSQDPGQPQHF.

The chain joins TRBV18 to TRBJ1-2, with D possibly TRBD1 on 5 matching bases. Trimming removed 4 bases at V and 3 bases at J, with 6 bases between. Germline CDR1 and CDR2: KGHSH and LQKENI. The CDR3 runs to 12 residues. The CDR3 DNA is TGTGCCAGCTCACTAGGGGACTATGGCTACACCTTC. This encodes CASSLGDYGYTF.

The chain joins TRBV10-2 to TRBJ2-3; TRBD2 aligns across 12 bases. In germline, CDR1 is WSHSY, CDR2 SAAADI. The CDR3 covers 16 residues. V gave up 2 bases and J gave up 5 bases; unmatched junction bases: 5. CDR3 in amino acids: CASSEKTSGSGDTQYF. The CDR3, as DNA: TGCGCCAGCAGTGAGAAGACTAGCGGGAGCGGAGATACGCAGTATTTT.

The chain combines TRBV27 with TRBJ2-1; 12 nucleotides line up with TRBD2. The CDR3 sequence is 15 residues long. Germline-derived CDR1 and CDR2 are MNHEY and SMNVEV (reference sequence). V gave up 4 bases and J gave up 6 bases; unmatched junction bases: 4. The DNA for the CDR3 is TGTGCCAGCAGTTCGAGACTAGCGGGAGCCAATGAGCAGTTCTTC. It yields the protein CASSSRLAGANEQFF.

The genes are TRBV14 and TRBJ1-1; D call uncertain. V gave up 6 bases and J gave up 1 base, with 9 bases separating them. The CDR3 sequence is 13 residues long. The germline gives CDR1 SGHDN, CDR2 FVKESK. The CDR3 is CASSPMRNTEAFF. The CDR3, as DNA: TGTGCCAGCAGTCCGATGAGGAACACTGAAGCTTTCTTT.

This rearrangement joins TRBV5-3 to TRBJ2-7, with TRBD2 as a possible D gene (8 bases). TRBV5-3 is noted as an ORF with a role that remains uncertain. The CDR3 is made up of 13 amino acids. The CDR3 region is CARGGQMSREQYF. In DNA form, the CDR3 reads TGTGCTCGGGGGGGACAGATGTCTCGCGAGCAGTACTTC.

This clone was seen only once. V usage is TRBV6-6 and J usage is TRBJ2-3, with TRBD2 matching 7 bases. The V segment lost 7 bases and the J segment 4 bases; nucleotides outside the gene matches: 14. CDR3 length: 16 residues. Germline CDR1 and CDR2: MNHNY and SVGAGI (reference sequence). The CDR3 DNA sequence: TGTGCCAGCACCCCCAGATCGGGAGGAGGAGCAGATACGCAGTATTTT. It codes for CASTPRSGGGADTQYF.

The chain links TRBV2 to TRBJ2-7, with 10 bases matching TRBD2. The germline V gene encodes CDR1 SNHLY and CDR2 FYNNEI. The V gene end was trimmed by 7 bases and the J gene end by 2 bases; junction bases not matched to a gene: 11. The CDR3 totals 16 residues. This chain's CDR3 is CASTLEGSGRAYEQYF. In DNA, the CDR3 is TGTGCCAGCACCCTAGAGGGCAGCGGGAGGGCCTACGAGCAGTACTTC.

This sequence joins TRBV6-5 and TRBJ2-7; 7 bases fit TRBD2. The CDR3 has 14 amino acids. Germline V CDR1 and CDR2: MNHEY, SVGAGI. V lost 2 bases to trimming and J lost 5 bases; unmatched junction nucleotides: 6. The CDR3 protein is CASSYTGGLNEQYF. CDR3 sequence (DNA): TGTGCCAGCAGTTACACGGGGGGACTGAACGAGCAGTACTTC.

This rearrangement joins TRBV5-1 to TRBJ1-1; TRBD1 agrees at 7 bases. With 2 bases clipped from V and 4 bases from J, the junction kept 5 bases outside the gene matches. The CDR3 runs to 14 residues. The germline CDR1 and CDR2 sequences are SGHRS and YFSETQ. As DNA, the CDR3 is TGCGCCAGCAGCTTCACGACAGGGAGCACTGAAGCTTTCTTT. This sequence encodes CASSFTTGSTEAFF.

This clone was counted a single time. The rearrangement links TRBV27 to TRBJ1-1, with D possibly matching TRBD1 (5 bases). V lost 5 bases, J lost 4 bases, and 17 bases lay in between. Germline V gene data show CDR1 as MNHEY and CDR2 as SMNVEV (reference sequence). CDR3 length equals 15 residues. The CDR3 reads CASSPGRGMGTEAFF. CDR3 DNA sequence: TGTGCCAGCAGTCCCGGCCGGGGGATGGGCACTGAAGCTTTCTTT.

The genes are TRBV25-1 and TRBJ1-1, with no clear D. Between the trimmed V and J ends, which lost 2 bases and 1 base, there was a span of 8 bases. Per the germline V gene, CDR1 is MGHDK and CDR2 is SYGVNS. CDR3 length equals 14 residues. CDR3 in amino acids: CASSEVGGNTEAFF. Written as DNA, the CDR3 is TGTGCCAGCAGTGAAGTAGGAGGGAACACTGAAGCTTTCTTT.

As DNA, the CDR3 is TGCAGCGGCTTCCGGGACAGAGTAGAGACCCAGTACTTC. It encodes CSGFRDRVETQYF. The V gene is TRBV29-1, the J gene TRBJ2-5, with 7 nucleotides matching TRBD1. The junction had 9 bases not matched to a gene; V was cut back by 7 bases and J by 4 bases. Germline V gene sequence: CDR1 SQVTM, CDR2 ANQGSEA. The CDR3 contains 13 residues.

The chain joins TRBV9 to TRBJ2-3, with a weak D call TRBD2 (6 bases). The CDR3 has 15 residues. The germline gives CDR1 SGDLS, CDR2 YYNGEE. Trimming pared 5 bases from V and 3 bases from J, leaving 16 bases between. CDR3 sequence: CASSLTGEMTDTQYF. The CDR3, as DNA: TGTGCCAGCAGTTTAACGGGGGAGATGACAGATACGCAGTATTTT. The full variable domain, in which reference TRBV9 and TRBJ2-3 provide the parts outside the CDR3, is DSGVTQTPKHLITATGQRVTLRCSPRSGDLSVYWYQQSLDQGLQFLIQYYNGEERAKGNILERFSAQQFPDLHSELNLSSLELGDSALYFCASSLTGEMTDTQYFGPGTRLTVL.